This T cell receptor (beta chain) was identified in a study of T cell responses to AZD1222 COVID-19 vaccine. With respect to this clone: Antigen unknown.

The data were produced by immunoSEQ multiplex PCR, yet TCRdb's version contains in-frame clones alone and is incomplete. Of about 120,000 clones in the sample, approximately 89% were seen once. CDR3 length: 16 amino acids. Germline values: CDR1 SGHNT, CDR2 YYREEE (reference sequence). V lost 4 bases, J lost 2 bases, and 18 bases lay in between. Study conclusions and caveats: Mapped onto spike, vaccine-associated CD4 TCRs spanned it and were dominant at 160-218 and 743-854. An increase in Spike-specific TCR breadth and depth was observed after two AZD1222 doses.

The TCR originated in an adult in good health. Sequencing was performed on peripheral blood, taken on day 0 of AZD1222 vaccination. V is TRBV5-4 and J is TRBJ2-5, with D hard to call. The CDR3 region is CASSPRLGIGQETQYF. The DNA of the CDR3 is TGTGCCAGCAGCCCTCGGCTCGGAATAGGTCAAGAGACCCAGTACTTC.